The 26 T cell receptor beta chains below come from one sample, sequenced in a study of post-analysis software for immune sequencing data. Study-wide results and caveats: The five TRBV segments detected at higher frequency in patients than in controls included TRBV5-6, TRBV5-1 and TRBV20-1.

TCR beta libraries were prepared from cDNA with unique molecular identifiers. TCRdb processed the PCR reads anew with MiXCR; each CDR3 protein has one entry. The repertoire has approximately 400,000 distinct CDR3 sequences, less than 35% of them found once; the top ten carry 13%. No antigen is known for these receptors. Sequencing input: blood. Every receptor here comes from a girl aged 10-17 years with multiple sclerosis.

CDR3 in amino acids: CASSQGWQLNTEAFF. The CDR3 DNA reads TGTGCCAGCAGCCAAGGGTGGCAGCTGAACACTGAAGCTTTCTTT. The chain uses TRBV3-1 and TRBJ1-1; D unresolved. This CDR3 has 15 amino acids. Germline V CDR1 and CDR2: LGHDT, YNNKEL (reference sequence). Trimming cost V 1 base and J 0 bases, with 9 bases left between them.

The chain carries TRBV20-1 and TRBJ1-6; tentative D call: TRBD1 (5 bases). This CDR3 comprises 15 residues. The ends were cut back, 4 bases at V and 5 bases at J, with 15 bases in the middle. Germline V gene data show CDR1 as DFQATT and CDR2 as SNEGSKA (reference sequence). This chain's CDR3 is CSAKSETDNNSPLHF. The CDR3 nucleotides are TGCAGTGCTAAGAGCGAGACAGACAATAATTCACCCCTCCACTTT.

The CDR3 here is CASRDRAGKNTEAFF. The CDR3 nucleotides are TGTGCCAGCAGGGACCGGGCAGGGAAAAACACTGAAGCTTTCTTT. This sequence joins TRBV6-5 and TRBJ1-1; D possibly corresponds to TRBD1 (5 bases). V lost 6 bases and J lost 2, with 16 bases in between. The CDR3 covers 15 residues. CDR1 MNHEY and CDR2 SVGAGI come from the germline V gene.

The chain is built from TRBV10-3 and TRBJ1-1; 9 bases fit TRBD1. This CDR3 spans 12 amino acids. V trimming: 7 bases; J trimming: 5 bases; junction bases outside the gene matches: 2. Germline V gene lookup returns CDR1 ENHRY and CDR2 SYGVKD. The CDR3: CAITGTGTEAFF. The CDR3 DNA sequence: TGTGCCATCACCGGGACAGGGACTGAAGCTTTCTTT.

The table lists this clonotype with a few counts. The V and J genes are TRBV3-1 and TRBJ1-1; possible D gene TRBD1, 5 bases. The CDR3 length is 12 residues. Trimming pared 5 bases from V and 7 bases from J, leaving 11 bases between. From germline, CDR1 is LGHDT and CDR2 YNNKEL (reference sequence). This CDR3 reads CASSYPGDEAFF. The CDR3 region has the DNA TGTGCCAGCAGCTACCCGGGGGATGAAGCTTTCTTT.

As concerns this clonotype: One junction end does not reproduce the germline sequence, and a read error may be involved. The V call is TRBV6-2 or TRBV6-3, the J call TRBJ1-2; no reliable D call. Germline V gives CDR1 MNHEY, CDR2 SVGEGT. The CDR3 covers 15 residues. The CDR3 reads CGSSYSGGTNYGYTF. The CDR3, as DNA: TGTGGCAGCAGTTACTCGGGCGGCACTAACTATGGCTACACCTTC.

Of note for this clonotype: A junction end diverges from the germline sequence, so it may reflect a read error. The CDR3 reads CAGSATQGIPPYNEQFF. The CDR3 bases are TGTGCCGGCAGCGCAACGCAGGGTATCCCCCCCTACAATGAGCAGTTCTTC. The chain combines TRBV7-9 with TRBJ2-1; possible D gene TRBD1, 5 bases. The CDR3 extends over 17 amino acids. Germline-derived CDR1 and CDR2 are SEHNR and FQNEAQ (reference sequence).

This clonotype showed up just a few times. The genes are TRBV15 and TRBJ2-5, with 9 bases lining up with TRBD2. The DNA end is a closer match to TRBJ2-7, so the J assignment may be wrong. The CDR3 is made up of 16 amino acids. CDR1 is LNHNV, CDR2 YYDKDF, per germline (reference sequence). As DNA, the CDR3 is TGTGCCACCAGCAGCACAGGGGCGGGAGGGTCGGACGAGCAGTACTTC. This sequence encodes CATSSTGAGGSDEQYF.

The chain joins TRBV4-1 to TRBJ2-1, with 10 bases matching TRBD1. The CDR3 contains 15 residues. Germline V CDR1 and CDR2: MGHRA, YSYEKL. J was trimmed by 8 bases and V by 0 bases; bases with no gene match: 4. In DNA form, the CDR3 reads TGCGCCAGCAGCCAAGATCTGGGACAGGGGTATGAGCAGTTCTTC. It is translated as CASSQDLGQGYEQFF.

The J gene is TRBJ1-2, the V gene TRBV7-2; D unclear. In germline, CDR1 is SGHTA, CDR2 FQGNSA. Trimming shortened V by 1 base and J by 4 bases, and 19 bases separated the two germline ends. The CDR3 totals 17 residues. CDR3 region: CASSLGVSPVPSYGYTF. The CDR3 DNA sequence: TGTGCCAGCAGCTTAGGGGTTTCCCCTGTCCCCTCCTATGGCTACACCTTC.

This rearrangement joins TRBV20-1 to TRBJ1-1, with 8 bases aligning to TRBD1. Trimming cost V 6 bases and J 0 bases; bases outside gene matches: 12. The CDR3 contains 16 residues. The V gene's germline CDR1 is DFQATT and CDR2 SNEGSKA (reference sequence). CDR3 DNA: TGCAGTGCCGACGCGGACAGGGTGGGGGTGAACACTGAAGCTTTCTTT. Its translation: CSADADRVGVNTEAFF.

V usage is TRBV28 and J usage is TRBJ1-5; TRBD1 might be the D (6 bases). The CDR3 contains 15 residues. Trimming removed 8 bases at V and 0 bases at J, with 14 bases between. Germline V gene sequence: CDR1 MDHEN, CDR2 SYDVKM. In DNA form, the CDR3 reads TGTGCCAGCTTGGAGACAGGTTGTAGCAATCAGCCCCAGCATTTT. It codes for CASLETGCSNQPQHF.

This clonotype was counted at least ten times. The DNA of the CDR3 is TGTGCCACCAGCAGTGGGGGACGGCAGGGGAATATTGGTAACTATGGCTACACCTTC. Protein sequence: CATSSGGRQGNIGNYGYTF. The genes are TRBV15 and TRBJ1-2; possible D gene TRBD1, 6 bases. Deletions cut 3 bases from V and 1 base from J, with 24 bases between. The CDR3 runs 19 residues. Per the germline V gene, CDR1 is LNHNV and CDR2 is YYDKDF (reference sequence).

This clonotype was seen many times. The chain couples TRBV5-1 to TRBJ2-5, with D tentatively TRBD1 (6 bases). This CDR3 has 13 amino acids. V lost 4 bases to trimming and J lost 4 bases, with 11 bases between them. Germline CDR1 is SGHRS and CDR2 is YFSETQ. CDR3 amino acids: CASSPGQRETQYF. The CDR3 nucleotides read TGCGCCAGCAGCCCGGGACAACGAGAGACCCAGTACTTC.

In this sample, this clonotype turned up a few times. The V gene is TRBV2, the J gene TRBJ2-1; D remains ambiguous. CDR1 and CDR2 from the germline V gene are SNHLY and FYNNEI. The CDR3 loop spans 15 amino acids. Trimming took off 6 bases at V and 0 bases at J, with 12 bases between the two ends. CDR3 in DNA: TGTGCCAGCAGCGACTGGATAAACTCCTACAATGAGCAGTTCTTC. Translating gives CASSDWINSYNEQFF. The full variable domain, completed using reference TRBV2 and TRBJ2-1, is EPEVTQTPSHQVTQMGQEVILRCVPISNHLYFYWYRQILGQKVEFLVSFYNNEISEKSEIFDDQFSVERPDGSNFTLKIRSTKLEDSAMYFCASSDWINSYNEQFFGPGTRLTVL.

The chain combines TRBV5-1 with TRBJ2-3, with D uncertain. With 3 bases removed from V and 0 bases from J, the gap between germline ends came to 11 bases. The germline V gene has CDR1 SGHRS and CDR2 YFSETQ. The CDR3 length is 15 residues. The CDR3 loop is CASSSIGPSTDTQYF. CDR3 DNA: TGCGCCAGCAGCTCCATCGGACCCAGCACAGATACGCAGTATTTT.

In this sample, this clonotype turned up many times. J is TRBJ2-7 and V is TRBV5-1; D is undetermined. Germline V gives CDR1 SGHRS, CDR2 YFSETQ. The V gene lost 3 bases and the J gene lost 2 bases, with 12 bases spanning the gap. There are 14 residues in the CDR3. This CDR3 reads CASSWAAGPYEQYF. For the CDR3, the DNA is TGCGCCAGCAGCTGGGCGGCCGGACCCTACGAGCAGTACTTC.

Comments on this clonotype: At one of its ends the junction is not consistent with the germline gene, which may arise from a read error. The rearrangement joins TRBV7-7 to TRBJ2-5; 8 nucleotides match TRBD2. CDR1 and CDR2 (germline): SSHAT, FNYEAQ (reference sequence). This CDR3 has 16 residues. The CDR3 loop is CASSLGFGGGQETQYF. CDR3 DNA sequence: TGTGCTAGCAGCTTAGGATTTGGCGGGGGGCAAGAGACCCAGTACTTC.

This sequence joins TRBV27 and TRBJ2-3, with D perhaps assigned TRBD1 or TRBD2 (5 bases each). Trimming left V 2 bases short and J 2 bases short, with 14 bases between. CDR3 length equals 16 residues. Looked up from germline, CDR1 is MNHEY and CDR2 is SMNVEV (reference sequence). The CDR3 sequence: CASSLGARVPTDTQYF. CDR3 coding DNA: TGTGCCAGCAGTTTAGGGGCGAGGGTACCCACAGATACGCAGTATTTT.

This chain links TRBV9 with TRBJ1-1; maybe TRBD1 (5 bases). The CDR3 covers 15 residues. V was trimmed by 0 bases and J by 5 bases, leaving 14 bases between them. In germline, CDR1 is SGDLS, CDR2 YYNGEE. The CDR3, as DNA: TGTGCCAGCAGCGTAGATCCAGGGAGGAATACTGAAGCTTTCTTT. This codes for CASSVDPGRNTEAFF.

This sequence joins TRBV6-1 and TRBJ1-5; D is undetermined. The CDR3 is made up of 14 amino acids. Germline V CDR1 and CDR2: MNHNS, SASEGT. V lost 6 bases to trimming and J lost 5 bases, with 14 bases between them. Here the CDR3 reads CASRKEAIHQPQHF. For the CDR3, the DNA is TGTGCCAGCAGGAAGGAGGCGATCCATCAGCCCCAGCATTTT.

This clonotype was counted only a few times. The chain is built from TRBV11-1 and TRBJ1-6; 11 bases map to TRBD1. Germline CDR1 is SGHAT and CDR2 is FQDESV (reference sequence). With 4 bases clipped from V and 6 bases from J, the junction kept 20 bases outside the gene matches. The CDR3 is 21 amino acids. This CDR3 reads CASSSKIKAPGQGASNSPLHF. In DNA, the CDR3 is TGTGCCAGCAGCTCAAAGATTAAAGCCCCAGGACAGGGGGCAAGTAATTCACCCCTCCACTTT.

This clonotype was counted only a few times. The rearrangement joins TRBV3-1 to TRBJ2-7; D is ambiguous. V was shortened by 3 bases and J by 0 bases, with 15 bases between the two germline ends. In germline, CDR1 is LGHDT, CDR2 YNNKEL (reference sequence). CDR3 size: 16 residues. The CDR3 region has the DNA TGTGCCAGCAGCCACCCCGTGGGTCTTAGCTCCTACGAGCAGTACTTC. Translation gives CASSHPVGLSSYEQYF.

A single count supports this clonotype. The chain combines TRBV29-1 with TRBJ2-5, with 7 positions matching TRBD2. V dropped 7 bases and J dropped 6; count of bases not matched to a gene: 8. The germline CDR1 and CDR2 sequences are SQVTM and ANQGSEA. CDR3 length: 12 amino acids. CDR3 bases: TGCAGCGCATGGACTAGTGAGAAGACCCAGTACTTC. Its translation: CSAWTSEKTQYF.

Notes on this clonotype: Possible read error: a much larger clone is one base away. The V gene is TRBV7-2, the J gene TRBJ2-5, with a weak D call TRBD1 (6 bases). CDR1 and CDR2 (germline): SGHTA, FQGNSA. With 5 bases removed from V and 11 bases from J, the gap between germline ends came to 15 bases. The CDR3 contains 12 residues. DNA of the CDR3: TGTGCCAGCAGCACAGGGTCCGGTGAGCAGTACTTC. Protein: CASSTGSGEQYF.

This clonotype has a handful of counts. The V call is TRBV12-3 or TRBV12-4, the J call TRBJ2-7, with 8 positions matching TRBD1. With 8 bases clipped from V and 3 bases from J, the junction kept 6 bases outside the gene matches. The CDR3 is 13 residues long. The CDR3 protein is CASGQGAFYEQYF. The CDR3 DNA is TGTGCCAGCGGTCAGGGGGCGTTCTACGAGCAGTACTTC.